This entry lists 18 T cell receptor beta chains sequenced from one sample in a study of OX40 agonist ivuxolimab in advanced cancers. Generated by immunoSEQ multiplex PCR, the TCRdb table keeps only in-frame clones and is missing some. This table has 45,000 to 50,000 clones, 80% to 90% appearing once. The source was CD4+ or CD8+ T cells sorted from blood, collected in a trial of the OX40 agonist ivuxolimab. These receptors came from an adult with an advanced solid tumor such as melanoma, head and neck, liver or kidney cancer.

CDR3 region: CASSQDSLGWSEQFF. DNA for the CDR3: TGCGCCAGCAGCCAAGATAGTCTGGGGTGGAGCGAGCAGTTCTTC. The chain is built from TRBV4-1 and TRBJ2-1; D is undetermined. Germline V CDR1 and CDR2: MGHRA, YSYEKL. CDR3 length: 15 residues. V gave up 0 bases and J gave up 10 bases, with 16 bases separating them.

The V and J genes are TRBV19 and TRBJ1-5; 7 bases agree with TRBD1. Germline V gives CDR1 LNHDA, CDR2 SQIVND (reference sequence). The V gene end was trimmed by 6 bases and the J gene end by 2 bases; junction bases not matched to a gene: 4. This CDR3 spans 14 amino acids. The CDR3: CASRDTGGNQPQHF. The DNA of the CDR3 is TGTGCCAGTAGGGACACAGGGGGCAATCAGCCCCAGCATTTT.

This chain uses TRBV7-2 with TRBJ2-3; 11 bases are a match to TRBD2. The germline V gene has CDR1 SGHTA and CDR2 FQGNSA. V lost 5 bases, J lost 8 bases, and 9 bases stayed unmatched. The CDR3 extends over 15 amino acids. The CDR3 protein is CASSIRTSGPSTQYF. The CDR3 nucleotides are TGTGCCAGCAGCATACGGACTAGCGGGCCCAGTACGCAGTATTTT.

This chain uses TRBV30 with TRBJ1-5, with 11 bases matching TRBD1. The CDR3 spans 15 residues. Losses at the gene ends were 2 bases for V and 6 bases for J; bases not matched to a gene: 6. Per the germline V gene, CDR1 is GTSNPN and CDR2 is SVGIG (reference sequence). CDR3 amino acids: CAWSYLGQGAQPQHF. CDR3 coding DNA: TGTGCCTGGAGTTACCTAGGACAGGGGGCTCAGCCCCAGCATTTT.

The chain has TRBV4-3 and TRBJ1-1; 7 bases are a match to TRBD1. V gave up 0 bases and J gave up 5 bases; unmatched junction bases: 3. The CDR3 length is 14 residues. Germline CDR1 reads LGHNA; CDR2 reads YSLEER. The CDR3 loop is CASSQEDRLTEAFF. In DNA, the CDR3 is TGCGCCAGCAGCCAAGAGGACAGGCTTACTGAAGCTTTCTTT.

The chain links TRBV7-2 to TRBJ1-5, with TRBD1 as a possible D gene (6 bases). CDR1 SGHTA and CDR2 FQGNSA come from the germline V gene. V lost 5 bases and J 1 base, leaving 9 bases between the germline ends. The CDR3 spans 14 residues. Here the CDR3 reads CASSPQGSNQPQHF. CDR3 nucleotides: TGTGCCAGCAGCCCACAGGGAAGCAATCAGCCCCAGCATTTT.

The chain combines TRBV6-1 with TRBJ1-2, with 9 nucleotides matching TRBD1. V lost 7 bases and J lost 5; bases outside the gene matches: 11. From germline, CDR1 is MNHNS and CDR2 SASEGT. The CDR3 spans 15 residues. This CDR3 is CASNHPGQGIYGYTF. Here the CDR3 DNA reads TGTGCCAGCAATCACCCGGGACAGGGAATTTATGGCTACACCTTC.

The chain employs TRBV5-5 and TRBJ1-1; possibly TRBD1 for D (6 bases). The CDR3 loop spans 18 amino acids. Germline CDR1 is SGHKS and CDR2 is YYEKEE (reference sequence). V lost 0 bases and J lost 0, with 18 bases in between. The DNA of the CDR3 is TGTGCCAGCAGCTTGGCTCTGGACAGCGTCCCCATGAACACTGAAGCTTTCTTT. Its protein is CASSLALDSVPMNTEAFF.

This sequence joins TRBV30 and TRBJ1-2, with 12 bases fitting TRBD1. The CDR3 covers 15 residues. V shed 0 bases and J 7 bases; nucleotides not matched to a gene: 6. Germline lookup yields CDR1 GTSNPN and CDR2 SVGIG (reference sequence). The CDR3 DNA is TGTGCCTGGAGTGTAGGGGGGACAGGGGGCTTTGGCTACACCTTC. Its protein is CAWSVGGTGGFGYTF.

The chain uses TRBV25-1 and TRBJ2-5; a possible D gene is TRBD2 (5 bases). The V gene lost 6 bases and the J gene lost 5 bases, with 13 bases spanning the gap. Per germline, CDR1 MGHDK and CDR2 SYGVNS. The CDR3 has 13 residues. This chain's CDR3 is CASRAGELETQYF. Here the CDR3 DNA reads TGTGCCAGCAGAGCCGGGGAGTTGGAGACCCAGTACTTC.

The sample holds a few counts of this clone. The chain carries TRBV7-2 and TRBJ1-5; 10 nucleotides match TRBD1. Germline V gives CDR1 SGHTA, CDR2 FQGNSA. This CDR3 spans 15 amino acids. After removal of 5 bases from V and 5 bases from J, the junction contained 6 bases not matched to a gene. This CDR3 reads CASSVRTGGDQPQHF. The CDR3 coding sequence is TGTGCCAGCAGCGTACGGACAGGGGGGGATCAGCCCCAGCATTTT. Complete variable domain (other parts from reference TRBV7-2 and TRBJ1-5): GAGVSQSPSNKVTEKGKDVELRCDPISGHTALYWYRQSLGQGLEFLIYFQGNSAPDKSGLPSDRFSAERTGGSVSTLTIQRTQQEDSAVYLCASSVRTGGDQPQHFGDGTRLSIL.

This rearrangement joins TRBV11-3 to TRBJ2-3; D is ambiguous. The CDR3 runs 16 residues. Trimming left V 7 bases short and J 0 bases short, with 17 bases between. Germline loops: CDR1 SGHNT, CDR2 YENEEA. The chain's CDR3 is CASNRWRYPSTDTQYF. The DNA of the CDR3 is TGTGCCAGCAACAGATGGCGGTATCCTAGCACAGATACGCAGTATTTT.

V is TRBV30 and J is TRBJ2-1; D remains ambiguous. This CDR3 has 13 amino acids. V was shortened by 0 bases and J by 6 bases, with 9 bases between the two germline ends. Germline V gene lookup returns CDR1 GTSNPN and CDR2 SVGIG (reference sequence). CDR3 amino acids: CAWSVLWGNEQFF. The DNA for the CDR3 is TGTGCCTGGAGTGTGCTTTGGGGCAATGAGCAGTTCTTC.

This clone was seen just once. The chain uses TRBV6-6 and TRBJ1-1; the D gene is possibly TRBD1 (6 bases). CDR1 MNHNY and CDR2 SVGAGI come from the germline V gene (reference sequence). The CDR3 loop spans 11 amino acids. Trimming removed 6 bases from V and 7 bases from J, with 9 bases in between. The CDR3 DNA reads TGTGCCAGCAGACAGGGAGATGAAGCTTTCTTT. This translates into CASRQGDEAFF.

The V call is TRBV5-6, the J call TRBJ2-3; 13 positions agree with TRBD2. V shed 4 bases, J shed 7 bases, and the junction held 9 bases outside the gene matches. Per the germline V gene, CDR1 is SGHDT and CDR2 is YYEEEE. The CDR3 is made up of 16 amino acids. CDR3 protein: CASSPGTSGIGYTQYF. In nucleotides, the CDR3 is TGTGCCAGCAGCCCCGGGACTAGCGGGATCGGATATACGCAGTATTTT.

The chain employs TRBV7-2 and TRBJ1-1; D not resolved. V shed 5 bases and J shed 11 bases, with 21 bases lying between them. Germline V gene data show CDR1 as SGHTA and CDR2 as FQGNSA. This CDR3 spans 14 amino acids. The CDR3 protein is CASSPRTDYEGAFF. The CDR3 DNA reads TGTGCCAGCAGCCCCCGGACGGACTATGAAGGGGCTTTCTTT.

The V gene is TRBV18, the J gene TRBJ2-5; D not resolved. Germline V gene data show CDR1 as KGHSH and CDR2 as LQKENI. Trimming cost V 1 base and J 2 bases, with 8 bases left between them. CDR3 length equals 14 residues. CDR3 amino acids: CASSPQGQQETQYF. The CDR3 nucleotides read TGTGCCAGCTCACCACAGGGCCAGCAAGAGACCCAGTACTTC.

The chain couples TRBV10-3 to TRBJ1-2; D unclear. CDR3 size: 15 residues. V was pared by 0 bases and J by 4 bases, with 12 bases between. Germline V gene sequence: CDR1 ENHRY, CDR2 SYGVKD. The CDR3 protein is CAISESGRGIYGYTF. The CDR3 DNA follows: TGTGCCATCAGTGAGTCAGGCAGAGGGATCTATGGCTACACCTTC.